These 20 T cell receptor beta chains were all obtained from the same sample, sequenced in a study of glioma-infiltrating T cells. The iRepertoire nested amplicon-rescue multiplex PCR amplified TCR alpha and beta CDR3s from RNA. In TCRdb, the multiplex PCR reads were re-called with MiXCR into one record per CDR3 protein. Seen here are 45,000 or so distinct CDR3 sequences, approximately 20% observed once, and the top ten hold around 6.7%. The sample comprised glioma tissue, nonneoplastic brain tissue, or PBMCs (not recorded which). These receptors all come from a human donor with low-grade glioma or glioblastoma, undergoing nonglioma brain surgery, or in good health (not recorded which).

This clonotype has a count of ten or more. CDR3 DNA: TGTGCCAGCAGCCAAGATCTTGTGGCAGATACGCAGTATTTT. Translated: CASSQDLVADTQYF. The rearrangement joins TRBV3-1 to TRBJ2-3, with unresolved D. The V gene's germline CDR1 is LGHDT and CDR2 YNNKEL (reference sequence). This CDR3 is built from 14 residues. V was trimmed by 0 bases and J by 4 bases, leaving 8 bases between them.

There are a few counts of this clonotype. The V and J genes are TRBV3-1 and TRBJ2-3; tentatively, D is TRBD1 or TRBD2 (7 bases each). CDR1 LGHDT and CDR2 YNNKEL come from the germline V gene (reference sequence). The CDR3 runs 16 residues. Trimming pared 2 bases from V and 0 bases from J, leaving 12 bases between. CDR3 in amino acids: CASSQPQGGSTDTQYF. DNA of the CDR3: TGTGCCAGCAGCCAACCCCAGGGGGGGAGCACAGATACGCAGTATTTT.

The CDR3 coding sequence is TGTGCCAGCAGTTCCCTCCTTGCTTCCTACAATGAGCAGTTCTTC. Translating it yields CASSSLLASYNEQFF. The rearrangement joins TRBV12-3 or TRBV12-4 to TRBJ2-1; no clear D. The CDR3 is 15 residues long. V was shortened by 4 bases and J by 1 base, with 11 bases between the two germline ends.

The chain couples TRBV10-2 to TRBJ1-1; D gene ambiguous. The CDR3 contains 14 residues. The ends were cut back, 5 bases at V and 3 bases at J, with 13 bases in the middle. Germline V lookup: CDR1 WSHSY, CDR2 SAAADI. Here the CDR3 DNA reads TGCGCCAGCAGTCCGCCCAGAGGCTACACTGAAGCTTTCTTT. This gives the protein CASSPPRGYTEAFF.

This clonotype was observed at least ten times. The rearrangement links TRBV28 to TRBJ2-5, with 7 bases identical to TRBD1. V gave up 5 bases and J gave up 2 bases; unmatched junction bases: 11. Germline values: CDR1 MDHEN, CDR2 SYDVKM. This CDR3 is 16 amino acids long. CDR3 coding DNA: TGTGCCAGCAGTGATACAGAGGGGGCACGACAAGAGACCCAGTACTTC. Residues: CASSDTEGARQETQYF.

This clonotype was detected ten times or more. The chain employs TRBV3-1 and TRBJ1-1, with D uncertain. Trimming shortened V by 3 bases and J by 7 bases, and 12 bases separated the two germline ends. The germline gives CDR1 LGHDT, CDR2 YNNKEL (reference sequence). The CDR3 contains 13 residues. CDR3 DNA: TGTGCCAGCAGCCACCTTGAGCAGCATGAAGCTTTCTTT. Its protein is CASSHLEQHEAFF. The whole variable domain, filled in from reference TRBV3-1 and TRBJ1-1, reads DTAVSQTPKYLVTQMGNDKSIKCEQNLGHDTMYWYKQDSKKFLKIMFSYNNKELIINETVPNRFSPKSPDKAHLNLHINSLELGDSAVYFCASSHLEQHEAFFGQGTRLTVV.

Of note for this clonotype: The final CDR3 position lacks the conserved phenylalanine or tryptophan, pointing to a likely read error. The CDR3 here is CASSGDSGSTIYS. The CDR3 region has the DNA TGTGCCAGCAGTGGGGACTCTGGAAGCACCATATATTCT. V usage is TRBV12-3 or TRBV12-4 and J usage is TRBJ1-3; tentative D call: TRBD1 (5 bases). CDR3 length equals 13 residues.

This clonotype appeared a single time. At one end, the junction sequence differs from germline, possibly due to a read error. Here the CDR3 reads CSAKGGGTEALF. DNA of the CDR3: TGCAGTGCCAAGGGCGGAGGCACTGAAGCTCTCTTT. The V and J genes are TRBV20-1 and TRBJ1-1; D is uncertain. The germline V gene has CDR1 DFQATT and CDR2 SNEGSKA (reference sequence). There are 12 residues in the CDR3.

This clonotype was picked up many times. The chain combines TRBV20-1 with TRBJ2-1; D perhaps matches TRBD2 (5 bases). Trimming cost V 3 bases and J 5 bases, with 14 bases left between them. This CDR3 spans 14 amino acids. CDR1 and CDR2 (germline): DFQATT, SNEGSKA (reference sequence). The CDR3 spells CSARASGPDNEQFF. The CDR3 nucleotides read TGCAGTGCTAGGGCCAGCGGACCTGACAATGAGCAGTTCTTC.

As concerns this clonotype: The junction differs from germline at one of its ends, possibly a read error. V gene TRBV5-6 combines with J gene TRBJ2-5; no reliable D call. Germline CDR1 and CDR2: SGHDT and YYEEEE. CDR3 length equals 14 residues. CDR3 DNA: TGTGCCAGCAGGTTGGTCGCCCAACAAGAGACCCAGTACTTC. Protein product: CASRLVAQQETQYF.

A single count supports this clonotype. This may be a read error: a much more frequent sequence differs by one nucleotide. This chain links TRBV4-1 with TRBJ2-3, with 8 bases that match TRBD2. CDR3 length: 15 residues. Germline trimming cut 4 bases from V and 5 bases from J; bases unmatched to any gene: 8. CDR1 and CDR2 (germline): MGHRA, YSYEKL. CDR3 region: CASSRVSGDEDTQYF. The CDR3 bases are TGCGCCAGCAGCCGAGTTAGCGGGGATGAAGATACGCAGTATTTT.

Remarks on this clonotype: A much larger clone is a single base away; this may be a read error. V usage is TRBV3-1 and J usage is TRBJ2-5; D remains unclear. CDR1 and CDR2 from the germline V gene are LGHDT and YNNKEL (reference sequence). The CDR3 has 14 amino acids. The CDR3 loop is CASSHLDRQGTQYF. CDR3 sequence (DNA): TGTGCCAGCAGCCACCTGGACCGACAAGGGACCCAGTACTTC.

This clonotype has ten or more counts. The chain has TRBV6-1 and TRBJ2-3, with 7 bases fitting TRBD2. Per germline, CDR1 MNHNS and CDR2 SASEGT. The J segment lost 2 bases and the V segment lost 10 bases, leaving 15 bases of the junction unmatched. This CDR3 spans 16 amino acids. DNA of the CDR3: TGTGCCACCATAGCGGGTCCAGCTCCCGTCACAGATACGCAGTATTTT. Translation gives CATIAGPAPVTDTQYF.

Note on this clonotype: The junction and the germline gene differ at one end; a read error may be behind it. The rearrangement joins TRBV12-3 or TRBV12-4 to TRBJ2-5; 10 bases fit TRBD1. The CDR3 sequence is 17 residues long. The CDR3 sequence is CVSSPPRGQGTRETQYF. The CDR3 nucleotides read TGTGTCAGCAGTCCGCCCCGGGGACAGGGGACCCGAGAGACCCAGTACTTC.

This clonotype was counted ten times or more. V gene TRBV6-6 combines with J gene TRBJ2-5, with 9 bases identical to TRBD1. CDR3 size: 15 residues. The germline V gene encodes CDR1 MNHNY and CDR2 SVGAGI (reference sequence). Germline trimming cut 1 base from V and 5 bases from J; bases unmatched to any gene: 5. The CDR3 protein is CASSYLQGAVETQYF. The CDR3 DNA is TGTGCCAGCAGTTACTTACAGGGGGCCGTGGAGACCCAGTACTTC.

This clonotype was seen at least ten times. The V gene is TRBV13, the J gene TRBJ2-3; D gene ambiguous. The CDR3 has 14 amino acids. CDR1 PRHDT and CDR2 FYEKMQ come from the germline V gene (reference sequence). Trimming shortened V by 0 bases and J by 6 bases, and 10 bases separated the two germline ends. As DNA, the CDR3 is TGTGCCAGCAGCTTAGGCCAAGGAGTGGATACGCAGTATTTT. It translates to CASSLGQGVDTQYF.

This clonotype was detected only a few times. This may be a read error: a much more frequent sequence differs by one nucleotide. CDR3 sequence: CARATDNSPLHF. The CDR3 nucleotides read TGCGCCAGAGCGACGGATAATTCACCCCTCCACTTT. The genes are TRBV10-1 and TRBJ1-6; D gene uncertain. Between the trimmed V and J ends, which lost 9 bases and 5 bases, there was a span of 8 bases. CDR1 and CDR2 (germline): WNHNN, SYGVQD (reference sequence). CDR3 length equals 12 residues.

This clonotype was seen at least ten times. The V gene is TRBV20-1, the J gene TRBJ2-1; 8 positions match TRBD2. CDR1 and CDR2 from the germline V gene are DFQATT and SNEGSKA (reference sequence). The CDR3 is 15 residues long. Trimming at V came to 2 bases and at J to 7 bases, leaving 10 bases not matched to a gene. CDR3 protein: CSARMTSVFVNEQFF. The CDR3 nucleotides read TGCAGTGCTAGAATGACTAGCGTCTTCGTAAATGAGCAGTTCTTC.

In this sample, this clonotype turned up many times. The gene calls are TRBV9 and TRBJ1-3; tentative D call: TRBD1 (5 bases). Trimming removed 3 bases from V and 4 bases from J, with 14 bases in between. Germline CDR1 and CDR2: SGDLS and YYNGEE. The CDR3 is 15 residues long. The CDR3 loop is CASSAWTSQGNTIYF. CDR3 in DNA: TGTGCCAGCAGCGCCTGGACATCACAAGGAAACACCATATATTTT.

The rearrangement links TRBV4-1 to TRBJ2-1, with D unresolved. Trimming took off 2 bases at V and 7 bases at J, with 9 bases between the two ends. CDR3 length: 13 residues. Per the germline V gene, CDR1 is MGHRA and CDR2 is YSYEKL. CDR3 in amino acids: CASSQYGYNEQFF. The CDR3 region has the DNA TGCGCCAGCAGCCAATATGGGTATAATGAGCAGTTCTTC.